The 32 T cell receptor beta chains listed next were all sequenced from one sample in a study of CD8 T cells in Susac syndrome. Reverse transcription of about 0.5 to 1 ug RNA used random hexamers. TCRdb re-called the immunoSEQ multiplex PCR reads through MiXCR, storing one row per CDR3 protein. The data show under 200,000 distinct CDR3 sequences, 92% seen once. The sequencing sample was made of CD4+ T cells from PBMCs. These receptors were collected from a human donor in good health.

This chain connects TRBV19 to TRBJ1-2, with D possibly matching TRBD1 (5 bases). Per germline, CDR1 LNHDA and CDR2 SQIVND (reference sequence). The CDR3 is 11 amino acids. The ends were cut back, 11 bases at V and 4 bases at J, with 11 bases in the middle. CDR3 in DNA: TGTGCCTCCAGGGTGTCCTATGGCTACACCTTC. Translated: CASRVSYGYTF.

The chain has TRBV28 and TRBJ1-1; D unclear. This CDR3 has 16 amino acids. Deletions cut 7 bases from V and 2 bases from J, with 20 bases between. Germline V gene data show CDR1 as MDHEN and CDR2 as SYDVKM. CDR3 bases: TGTGCCAGCACCTCCGGTTCGGGTGTTCCTAACACTGAAGCTTTCTTT. This encodes CASTSGSGVPNTEAFF. The full variable domain, its missing parts supplied by reference TRBV28 and TRBJ1-1, is DVKVTQSSRYLVKRTGEKVFLECVQDMDHENMFWYRQDPGLGLRLIYFSYDVKMKEKGDIPEGYSVSREKKERFSLILESASTNQTSMYLCASTSGSGVPNTEAFFGQGTRLTVV.

V gene TRBV5-6 combines with J gene TRBJ1-2, with 8 nucleotides matching TRBD1. The CDR3 is 14 residues long. The V gene end was trimmed by 6 bases and the J gene end by 4 bases; junction bases not matched to a gene: 8. Germline CDR1 SGHDT, CDR2 YYEEEE. The CDR3 sequence is CASTLSGQGYGYTF. CDR3 in DNA: TGTGCCAGCACCTTATCCGGACAGGGCTATGGCTACACCTTC.

The rearrangement uses TRBV2 and TRBJ2-4; TRBD2 agrees at 8 bases. Germline CDR1 SNHLY, CDR2 FYNNEI. The CDR3 runs 15 residues. The V segment lost 3 bases and the J segment 7 bases; nucleotides outside the gene matches: 8. CDR3 in DNA: TGTGCCAGCAGTGAGACAAGCGGGGGAGGGAACATTCAGTACTTC. Its protein is CASSETSGGGNIQYF. The variable domain in full, completed from reference TRBV2 and TRBJ2-4, reads EPEVTQTPSHQVTQMGQEVILRCVPISNHLYFYWYRQILGQKVEFLVSFYNNEISEKSEIFDDQFSVERPDGSNFTLKIRSTKLEDSAMYFCASSETSGGGNIQYFGAGTRLSVL.

CDR3 loop: CSAIPPGQGYEQYF. DNA for the CDR3: TGCAGTGCTATACCGCCGGGACAGGGCTACGAGCAGTACTTC. The J gene is TRBJ2-7, the V gene TRBV20-1; 9 bases match TRBD1. Per the germline V gene, CDR1 is DFQATT and CDR2 is SNEGSKA (reference sequence). The V and J ends lost 4 bases and 3 bases, in that order; junction bases with no gene match: 7. The CDR3 is 14 residues long.

The CDR3 region has the DNA TGCGCCAGCAGTCAGCCACCGGGACAGGGGAATGGCTACACCTTC. It translates to CASSQPPGQGNGYTF. The gene calls are TRBV23-1 and TRBJ1-2, with 10 nucleotides matching TRBD1. TRBV23-1 is noted as an ORF with a role that remains uncertain. V gave up 3 bases and J gave up 6 bases; unmatched junction bases: 7. The CDR3 contains 15 residues.

V usage is TRBV6-2 or TRBV6-3 and J usage is TRBJ1-2; D remains unclear. V was cut by 2 bases and J by 10 bases, with 20 bases left in between. Germline V gene lookup returns CDR1 MNHEY and CDR2 SVGEGT. The CDR3 covers 15 residues. The CDR3 DNA sequence: TGTGCCAGCAGTTACGGGATGAAGCATGCGGGAACCTACACCTTC. This codes for CASSYGMKHAGTYTF.

The rearrangement joins TRBV18 to TRBJ1-1; the D gene is possibly TRBD1 (6 bases). This CDR3 comprises 14 residues. Germline V lookup: CDR1 KGHSH, CDR2 LQKENI. V lost 3 bases to trimming and J lost 3 bases, with 11 bases between them. CDR3 in amino acids: CASSPDQGYTEAFF. Written as DNA, the CDR3 is TGTGCCAGCTCACCGGACCAGGGGTACACTGAAGCTTTCTTT.

This chain joins TRBV11-2 and TRBJ2-1, with D unclear. This CDR3 is built from 12 residues. Germline values: CDR1 SGHAT, CDR2 FQNNGV. V lost 0 bases and J lost 10, with 7 bases in between. The CDR3 here is CASSLDNHEQFF. CDR3 sequence (DNA): TGTGCCAGCAGCTTAGATAATCACGAGCAGTTCTTC.

The J gene is TRBJ1-5, the V gene TRBV25-1, with 7 bases that match TRBD1. CDR1 is MGHDK, CDR2 SYGVNS, per germline. The CDR3 has 15 residues. The junction had 8 bases not matched to a gene; V was cut back by 4 bases and J by 5 bases. CDR3 DNA sequence: TGTGCCAGCAGTGGCCAGGGGGGAATTTATCAGCCCCAGCATTTT. It codes for CASSGQGGIYQPQHF. Variable domain in full (rest from reference TRBV25-1 and TRBJ1-5): EADIYQTPRYLVIGTGKKITLECSQTMGHDKMYWYQQDPGMELHLIHYSYGVNSTEKGDLSSESTVSRIRTEHFPLTLESARPSHTSQYLCASSGQGGIYQPQHFGDGTRLSIL.

This chain joins TRBV20-1 and TRBJ2-1; 13 bases line up with TRBD2. Losses at the gene ends were 6 bases for V and 0 bases for J; bases not matched to a gene: 5. CDR1 and CDR2 (germline): DFQATT, SNEGSKA (reference sequence). CDR3 size: 16 residues. In DNA, the CDR3 is TGCAGTGCCCCGGGGACTAGCGGGATCTCCTACAATGAGCAGTTCTTC. Encoded protein: CSAPGTSGISYNEQFF.

Only one count was recorded for this clonotype. V and J are TRBV5-6 and TRBJ1-4, with 8 bases aligning to TRBD1. Germline CDR1 is SGHDT and CDR2 is YYEEEE. With V trimmed by 4 bases and J by 7 bases, 9 bases remained unmatched. The CDR3 totals 15 residues. The CDR3 bases are TGTGCCAGCAGCGGAACGACAGGGGCTGGTGAAAAACTGTTTTTT. Encoded protein: CASSGTTGAGEKLFF.

The chain is built from TRBV7-2 and TRBJ1-2; D call uncertain. Germline V gene data show CDR1 as SGHTA and CDR2 as FQGNSA. The CDR3 spans 14 residues. The germline V and J ends were trimmed by 0 bases and 8 bases, with 13 bases remaining between them. The CDR3 sequence is CASSLAMRQKGYTF. In DNA, the CDR3 is TGTGCCAGCAGCTTAGCGATGCGGCAAAAGGGCTACACCTTC.

The chain is built from TRBV6-6 and TRBJ1-1, with a possible D match to TRBD1 (5 bases). Per germline, CDR1 MNHNY and CDR2 SVGAGI (reference sequence). V was shortened by 6 bases and J by 8 bases, with 19 bases between the two germline ends. The CDR3 covers 14 residues. The CDR3 reads CASRNTGPEGEAFF. DNA of the CDR3: TGTGCCAGCAGGAATACGGGACCCGAAGGCGAAGCTTTCTTT.

The chain employs TRBV19 and TRBJ1-3; 7 nucleotides agree with TRBD1. The CDR3 is 15 residues long. CDR1 and CDR2 from the germline V gene are LNHDA and SQIVND (reference sequence). The V segment lost 7 bases and the J segment 7 bases; nucleotides outside the gene matches: 13. This CDR3 reads CASTSRDSSLNTIYF. Here the CDR3 DNA reads TGTGCCAGTACCTCCCGGGACAGCTCTCTTAACACCATATATTTT.

V and J are TRBV7-9 and TRBJ1-1; D might be TRBD1 (6 bases). Germline CDR1 is SEHNR and CDR2 is FQNEAQ (reference sequence). V lost 0 bases and J lost 11, with 19 bases in between. This CDR3 has 15 amino acids. CDR3 sequence: CASSLAGGRFRGAFF. The CDR3 DNA sequence: TGTGCCAGCAGCTTAGCGGGGGGGCGCTTTCGCGGCGCTTTCTTT. The variable domain in full, completed from reference TRBV7-9 and TRBJ1-1, reads DTGVSQNPRHKITKRGQNVTFRCDPISEHNRLYWYRQTLGQGPEFLTYFQNEAQLEKSRLLSDRFSAERPKGSFSTLEIQRTEQGDSAMYLCASSLAGGRFRGAFFGQGTRLTVV.

This chain links TRBV6-5 with TRBJ2-1; the match to TRBD1 covers 9 bases. Germline V CDR1 and CDR2: MNHEY, SVGAGI. The CDR3 covers 13 residues. J gave up 9 bases and V 3 bases, and 3 bases lay outside the gene matches. CDR3 region: CASSYEQGAEQFF. CDR3 coding DNA: TGTGCCAGCAGTTATGAACAGGGGGCTGAGCAGTTCTTC.

The J gene is TRBJ2-5, the V gene TRBV7-9; 7 nucleotides align to TRBD1. In germline, CDR1 is SEHNR, CDR2 FQNEAQ (reference sequence). CDR3 size: 17 residues. V lost 5 bases and J lost 1; bases outside the gene matches: 13. The CDR3 spells CASSTPTGRSFQETQYF. The CDR3 coding sequence is TGTGCCAGCAGCACACCGACAGGGCGCAGCTTCCAAGAGACCCAGTACTTC.

The rearrangement uses TRBV7-6 and TRBJ2-1, with a weak D call TRBD2 (6 bases). CDR1 and CDR2 from the germline V gene are SGHVS and FNYEAQ. The V end was cut by 2 bases, the J end by 6 bases, with 14 bases between. The CDR3 length is 15 residues. CDR3 nucleotide sequence: TGTGCCAGCAGCTTAACGGGACTCACATTCAATGAGCAGTTCTTC. It is translated as CASSLTGLTFNEQFF. The complete variable domain, with remaining parts taken from reference TRBV7-6 and TRBJ2-1, reads GAGVSQSPRYKVTKRGQDVALRCDPISGHVSLYWYRQALGQGPEFLTYFNYEAQQDKSGLPNDRFSAERPEGSISTLTIQRTEQRDSAMYRCASSLTGLTFNEQFFGPGTRLTVL.

The chain couples TRBV2 to TRBJ2-2; D gene uncertain. CDR1 is SNHLY, CDR2 FYNNEI, per germline. V was cut by 6 bases and J by 1 base, with 9 bases left in between. This CDR3 is 14 amino acids long. CDR3 sequence: CASRGSVNTGELFF. CDR3 coding DNA: TGTGCCAGCAGGGGAAGCGTGAACACCGGGGAGCTGTTTTTT.

The V gene is TRBV20-1, the J gene TRBJ2-1; 11 bases match TRBD1. With V trimmed by 5 bases and J by 8 bases, 8 bases remained unmatched. CDR1 is DFQATT and CDR2 is SNEGSKA in the germline V gene (reference sequence). There are 14 residues in the CDR3. In DNA form, the CDR3 reads TGCAGTGCTGACAGGACAGGGGGCCGAGATGAGCAGTTCTTC. This codes for CSADRTGGRDEQFF.

The CDR3 nucleotides are TGTGCCAGCTCACCCAAGGACAGGGTGGTTTTCACCGGGGAGCTGTTTTTT. Residues: CASSPKDRVVFTGELFF. The chain uses TRBV18 and TRBJ2-2; 8 nucleotides agree with TRBD1. V was clipped by 3 bases and J by 4 bases; unmatched bases: 10. The CDR3 totals 17 residues. Germline CDR1 reads KGHSH; CDR2 reads LQKENI.

The chain joins TRBV7-2 to TRBJ2-4, with 10 bases identical to TRBD1. The length of the CDR3 is 19 residues. Germline CDR1 reads SGHTA; CDR2 reads FQGNSA. With 6 bases clipped from V and 0 bases from J, the junction kept 14 bases outside the gene matches. The CDR3 is CASRRTSGTGVLAKNIQYF. DNA of the CDR3: TGTGCCAGCAGGCGAACTTCCGGGACAGGGGTCCTAGCCAAAAACATTCAGTACTTC.

The genes are TRBV5-1 and TRBJ1-2, with a weak D call TRBD1 (6 bases). This CDR3 is built from 14 residues. In germline, CDR1 is SGHRS, CDR2 YFSETQ. The germline V and J ends were trimmed by 2 bases and 6 bases, with 14 bases remaining between them. The CDR3 DNA is TGCGCCAGCAGCTTTGTCACAGGGATGCATGGCTACACCTTC. Its translation is CASSFVTGMHGYTF.

The chain is built from TRBV11-2 and TRBJ2-4; no clear D. Germline CDR1 and CDR2: SGHAT and FQNNGV. Trimming pared 1 base from V and 6 bases from J, leaving 10 bases between. This CDR3 has 14 residues. CDR3 DNA sequence: TGTGCCAGCAGCTTAGTCCAGGCGCTAAACATTCAGTACTTC. Amino acid sequence: CASSLVQALNIQYF. The whole variable domain, filled in from reference TRBV11-2 and TRBJ2-4, reads EAGVAQSPRYKIIEKRQSVAFWCNPISGHATLYWYQQILGQGPKLLIQFQNNGVVDDSQLPKDRFSAERLKGVDSTLKIQPAKLEDSAVYLCASSLVQALNIQYFGAGTRLSVL.

The chain employs TRBV7-2 and TRBJ2-5; D unresolved. Germline CDR1 and CDR2: SGHTA and FQGNSA. The CDR3 extends over 13 amino acids. V lost 3 bases and J 3 bases, leaving 8 bases between the germline ends. CDR3 coding DNA: TGTGCCAGCAGCTTTGGGCAGGAAGAGACCCAGTACTTC. It specifies CASSFGQEETQYF.

This clonotype was observed a single time. V and J are TRBV20-1 and TRBJ1-5; D gene uncertain. CDR1 is DFQATT and CDR2 is SNEGSKA in the germline V gene (reference sequence). The ends were cut back, 0 bases at V and 2 bases at J, with 14 bases in the middle. CDR3 length: 16 residues. CDR3 sequence (DNA): TGCAGTGCTAGAGATCTGTTTACCGGAGGCAATCAGCCCCAGCATTTT. Translation: CSARDLFTGGNQPQHF.

This chain uses TRBV28 with TRBJ2-7; TRBD1 is a possible D gene (5 bases). V lost 7 bases and J 0 bases, leaving 10 bases between the germline ends. Germline-derived CDR1 and CDR2 are MDHEN and SYDVKM. CDR3 length: 13 amino acids. The CDR3 DNA sequence: TGTGCCAGCATGGACACAAGCTCCTACGAGCAGTACTTC. Translated, it gives CASMDTSSYEQYF.

The chain uses TRBV7-8 and TRBJ1-5; D may be TRBD1 (6 bases). Trimming cost V 4 bases and J 2 bases, with 9 bases left between them. The CDR3 loop spans 14 amino acids. CDR1 and CDR2 (germline): SGHVS, FQNEAQ. CDR3 sequence (DNA): TGTGCCAGCAGCTCTTGGACAGGCAATCAGCCCCAGCATTTT. It is translated as CASSSWTGNQPQHF.

The rearrangement joins TRBV6-2 or TRBV6-3 to TRBJ2-1; the match to TRBD2 covers 8 bases. J was trimmed by 4 bases and V by 6 bases; bases with no gene match: 11. This CDR3 region has 16 residues. CDR1 is MNHEY and CDR2 is SVGEGT in the germline V gene. The CDR3 nucleotides are TGTGCCAGCAGACCCCGGTTAGCGGGGCTTTACAATGAGCAGTTCTTC. Amino acids: CASRPRLAGLYNEQFF.

V and J are TRBV20-1 and TRBJ2-3, with D possibly TRBD2 on 5 matching bases. V gave up 3 bases and J gave up 5 bases, with 9 bases separating them. The CDR3 contains 12 residues. From germline, CDR1 is DFQATT and CDR2 SNEGSKA (reference sequence). The CDR3 DNA reads TGCAGTGCTAGTACGGGATTAGATACGCAGTATTTT. This encodes CSASTGLDTQYF.

The rearrangement joins TRBV19 to TRBJ1-4, with D unresolved. From germline, CDR1 is LNHDA and CDR2 SQIVND (reference sequence). This CDR3 spans 15 amino acids. The V and J ends lost 7 bases and 0 bases respectively, with 12 bases between them. Here the CDR3 reads CASTALGATNEKLFF. The CDR3 DNA reads as TGTGCCAGTACCGCCTTAGGAGCAACTAATGAAAAACTGTTTTTT. Full variable domain (missing parts from reference TRBV19 and TRBJ1-4): DGGITQSPKYLFRKEGQNVTLSCEQNLNHDAMYWYRQDPGQGLRLIYYSQIVNDFQKGDIAEGYSVSREKKESFPLTVTSAQKNPTAFYLCASTALGATNEKLFFGSGTQLSVL.